The 32 T cell receptor beta chains presented below share a single source sample, sequenced in a study of response to subunit inactivated influenza vaccine. One entry per CDR3 protein results from TCRdb running MiXCR on the RT-PCR reads. Among under 200,000 distinct CDR3 sequences listed, approximately 11% were seen once. The specimen comprised non-naive T cells sorted from PBMCs, sampled roughly 6 weeks after vaccination. Receptors originate from a man aged 45-65 years who received an inactivated influenza vaccine.

This clonotype was recorded many times. The V gene is TRBV6-2 or TRBV6-3, the J gene TRBJ2-7; no clear D. V was pared by 6 bases and J by 12 bases, with 15 bases between. Germline CDR1 MNHEY, CDR2 SVGEGT. The CDR3 covers 11 residues. CDR3 bases: TGTGCCAGCAGCCCCCGGATGTGGCTGTACTTC. Amino acid sequence: CASSPRMWLYF.

This rearrangement joins TRBV4-2 to TRBJ1-6, with 7 bases fitting TRBD1. The CDR3 consists of 18 residues. J was trimmed by 6 bases and V by 6 bases; bases with no gene match: 17. Germline CDR1 and CDR2: LGHNA and YNFKEQ. DNA of the CDR3: TGTGCCAGCAGGGAAAGACCACCAGGAGGGGGCGGTAATTCACCCCTCCACTTT. Protein: CASRERPPGGGGNSPLHF.

This clonotype was observed a few times. The chain carries TRBV10-2 and TRBJ1-1; 11 bases map to TRBD1. The V gene's germline CDR1 is WSHSY and CDR2 SAAADI. This CDR3 is built from 13 residues. V lost 9 bases to trimming and J lost 10 bases; unmatched junction nucleotides: 10. The CDR3 here is CASSGQGASRAFF. The CDR3 coding sequence is TGCGCCAGTTCTGGACAGGGGGCATCGCGAGCTTTCTTT.

The chain joins TRBV4-1 to TRBJ2-1; 12 bases map to TRBD1. V was clipped by 4 bases and J by 8 bases; unmatched bases: 9. The CDR3 spans 16 residues. Germline CDR1 MGHRA, CDR2 YSYEKL. The CDR3 DNA reads as TGCGCCAGCAGCCTTTATTGGGACAGGGGGCGAGATGAGCAGTTCTTC. Translated: CASSLYWDRGRDEQFF.

The rearrangement joins TRBV11-2 to TRBJ2-3; D unresolved. V dropped 2 bases and J dropped 2 bases, with 11 bases sitting between them. Germline CDR1 and CDR2: SGHAT and FQNNGV. This CDR3 has 15 residues. For the CDR3, the DNA is TGTGCCAGCAGCTTATCGGGCTCCCCCACAGATACGCAGTATTTT. This gives the protein CASSLSGSPTDTQYF. The whole variable domain, filled in from reference TRBV11-2 and TRBJ2-3, reads EAGVAQSPRYKIIEKRQSVAFWCNPISGHATLYWYQQILGQGPKLLIQFQNNGVVDDSQLPKDRFSAERLKGVDSTLKIQPAKLEDSAVYLCASSLSGSPTDTQYFGPGTRLTVL.

The rearrangement joins TRBV6-5 to TRBJ1-1; TRBD1 might be the D (6 bases). V lost 4 bases and J 7 bases, leaving 19 bases between the germline ends. The CDR3 runs to 15 residues. Germline V gene data show CDR1 as MNHEY and CDR2 as SVGAGI. In DNA, the CDR3 is TGTGCCAGCAGTTCGGGAAAAGGGGGGTTAAGTGAAGCTTTCTTT. This translates into CASSSGKGGLSEAFF.

The V call is TRBV7-6, the J call TRBJ2-7; D may be TRBD1 or TRBD2 (6 bases each). Germline-derived CDR1 and CDR2 are SGHVS and FNYEAQ. The CDR3 loop spans 15 amino acids. Trimming stripped 5 bases from V and 3 bases from J, with 17 bases between. The CDR3 bases are TGTGCCAGCAGCCCAACAACGGGGGCGGTCTACGAGCAGTACTTC. Translation: CASSPTTGAVYEQYF.

The chain employs TRBV20-1 and TRBJ2-7; D uncertain. The CDR3 spans 15 residues. The germline V and J ends were trimmed by 6 bases and 4 bases, with 22 bases remaining between them. Germline CDR1 is DFQATT and CDR2 is SNEGSKA (reference sequence). CDR3 nucleotides: TGCAGTGCAAAACCAAGTTTTCCACAGAAGTACGAGCAGTACTTC. This codes for CSAKPSFPQKYEQYF.

This clonotype appeared a few times. The rearrangement uses TRBV3-1 and TRBJ2-1, with D tentatively TRBD2 (6 bases). The length of the CDR3 is 13 residues. V lost 5 bases and J lost 9, with 14 bases in between. CDR1 and CDR2 (germline): LGHDT, YNNKEL (reference sequence). CDR3 bases: TGTGCCAGCAGCACGACTAGTTCTGGTGAGCAGTTCTTC. This sequence encodes CASSTTSSGEQFF.

This clonotype was observed at least ten times. This chain joins TRBV30 and TRBJ2-2; 8 bases match TRBD2. V was clipped by 2 bases and J by 5 bases; unmatched bases: 10. Germline CDR1 and CDR2: GTSNPN and SVGIG (reference sequence). This CDR3 has 16 amino acids. Here the CDR3 DNA reads TGTGCCTGGAGTCCTTCCCTGACTAGCGAGACCGGGGAGCTGTTTTTT. The encoded protein is CAWSPSLTSETGELFF.

As concerns this clonotype: The junction departs from germline at one end; a sequencing error may be responsible. This chain links TRBV12-3 or TRBV12-4 with TRBJ2-3; TRBD2 aligns across 13 bases. The CDR3 covers 18 residues. In nucleotides, the CDR3 is TGTGCCATCAGTTTTCCCGGCCGACGGACTAGCGGGAGCGATACGCAGTATTTT. Protein sequence: CAISFPGRRTSGSDTQYF.

In its sample, this clonotype was seen many times. This chain connects TRBV6-5 to TRBJ2-2, with 7 bases matching TRBD2. The CDR3 loop spans 16 amino acids. The V gene end was trimmed by 4 bases and the J gene end by 0 bases; junction bases not matched to a gene: 5. Germline CDR1 MNHEY, CDR2 SVGAGI. DNA for the CDR3: TGTGCCAGCAGTTTCCGGGGACTACCGAACACCGGGGAGCTGTTTTTT. This gives the protein CASSFRGLPNTGELFF.

The DNA for the CDR3 is TGTGCCAGCGGATTCCGGGACAGGGGAGGGAATGAGCAGTTCTTC. It specifies CASGFRDRGGNEQFF. The genes are TRBV13 and TRBJ2-1; 10 nucleotides align to TRBD1. The CDR3 has 15 amino acids. CDR1 and CDR2 from the germline V gene are PRHDT and FYEKMQ (reference sequence). V lost 8 bases to trimming and J lost 7 bases; unmatched junction nucleotides: 11.

This chain uses TRBV6-1 with TRBJ1-1; 7 bases match TRBD1. This CDR3 is built from 14 residues. Per germline, CDR1 MNHNS and CDR2 SASEGT. Losses at the gene ends were 5 bases for V and 5 bases for J; bases not matched to a gene: 8. The CDR3, as DNA: TGTGCCAGCAGTAGAACCCAGGGGGGGACTGAAGCTTTCTTT. It yields the protein CASSRTQGGTEAFF.

This clonotype was counted ten times or more. V is TRBV28 and J is TRBJ2-3; D is uncertain. The germline V and J ends were trimmed by 6 bases and 5 bases, with 6 bases remaining between them. CDR3 length: 11 residues. Germline V gene lookup returns CDR1 MDHEN and CDR2 SYDVKM. CDR3 bases: TGTGCCAGCAGGGAAGAAGATACGCAGTATTTT. It yields the protein CASREEDTQYF.

This clonotype was detected ten times or more. The chain joins TRBV14 to TRBJ2-3; a weak D match, TRBD2 (5 bases). CDR1 and CDR2 (germline): SGHDN, FVKESK. The CDR3 spans 16 residues. V lost 4 bases, J lost 4 bases, and 18 bases lay in between. CDR3 loop: CASSLWRTHTPDTQYF. The CDR3 DNA reads TGTGCCAGCAGCCTATGGCGGACTCACACCCCAGATACGCAGTATTTT.

This chain joins TRBV19 and TRBJ1-1; D uncertain. Trimming took 4 bases from V and 4 from J, leaving 16 bases between them. This CDR3 region has 15 residues. Per germline, CDR1 LNHDA and CDR2 SQIVND (reference sequence). The CDR3 DNA reads as TGTGCCAGTAGTACCCGAGATGCAGGCAGCACTGAAGCTTTCTTT. As protein: CASSTRDAGSTEAFF. Filled out from reference TRBV19 and TRBJ1-1, the complete variable domain reads DGGITQSPKYLFRKEGQNVTLSCEQNLNHDAMYWYRQDPGQGLRLIYYSQIVNDFQKGDIAEGYSVSREKKESFPLTVTSAQKNPTAFYLCASSTRDAGSTEAFFGQGTRLTVV.

The chain couples TRBV13 to TRBJ1-3; D gene uncertain. Trimming took 0 bases from V and 5 from J, leaving 8 bases between them. The CDR3 has 14 residues. The germline CDR1 and CDR2 sequences are PRHDT and FYEKMQ (reference sequence). In DNA form, the CDR3 reads TGTGCCAGCAGCTTAGGGATGAGCCGAAACACCATATATTTT. This gives the protein CASSLGMSRNTIYF.

The chain is built from TRBV28 and TRBJ2-7; D is unresolved. Looked up from germline, CDR1 is MDHEN and CDR2 is SYDVKM. This CDR3 contains 15 residues. V gave up 5 bases and J gave up 1 base, with 15 bases separating them. CDR3 sequence reads: CASSPLAILSYEQYF. Written as DNA, the CDR3 is TGTGCCAGCAGTCCATTAGCCATCCTATCCTACGAGCAGTACTTC.

This chain links TRBV7-2 with TRBJ2-5; D remains unclear. Trimming took off 0 bases at V and 7 bases at J, with 12 bases between the two ends. From germline, CDR1 is SGHTA and CDR2 FQGNSA. The CDR3 length is 14 residues. The chain's CDR3 is CASSLARGLMTQYF. For the CDR3, the DNA is TGTGCCAGCAGCTTAGCGCGCGGTCTGATGACCCAGTACTTC.

The chain carries TRBV9 and TRBJ2-3, with 14 positions matching TRBD2. The CDR3 has 16 amino acids. V shed 1 base, J shed 4 bases, and the junction held 2 bases outside the gene matches. Germline loops: CDR1 SGDLS, CDR2 YYNGEE. The CDR3 reads CASSVQGLAGADTQYF. Here the CDR3 DNA reads TGTGCCAGCAGCGTACAGGGACTAGCGGGAGCAGATACGCAGTATTTT.

This clonotype was observed at least ten times. The genes are TRBV3-1 and TRBJ2-3; 8 nucleotides align to TRBD1. The CDR3 has 15 amino acids. Germline lookup yields CDR1 LGHDT and CDR2 YNNKEL (reference sequence). V was pared by 0 bases and J by 3 bases, with 2 bases of the junction left unmatched. This chain's CDR3 is CASSQDRGLTDTQYF. CDR3 nucleotides: TGTGCCAGCAGCCAAGACAGGGGGCTTACAGATACGCAGTATTTT.

This clonotype was seen a few times. The chain uses TRBV5-6 and TRBJ1-1, with D unclear. The length of the CDR3 is 12 residues. CDR1 and CDR2 from the germline V gene are SGHDT and YYEEEE. V lost 7 bases and J 4 bases, leaving 11 bases between the germline ends. The CDR3 sequence is CASEGLGTEAFF. The CDR3 nucleotides are TGTGCCAGCGAGGGATTGGGCACTGAAGCTTTCTTT.

The chain carries TRBV12-3 or TRBV12-4 and TRBJ1-2, with 7 bases matching TRBD1. The ends lost 7 bases at V and 0 bases at J; junction bases unmatched: 2. The CDR3 extends over 13 amino acids. This chain's CDR3 is CASMTGTNYGYTF. Here the CDR3 DNA reads TGTGCCAGCATGACAGGGACTAACTATGGCTACACCTTC.

Here the CDR3 reads CSARVQTSREPLHF. CDR3 nucleotides: TGCAGTGCTAGAGTCCAAACCAGCCGGGAACCCCTCCACTTT. The chain is built from TRBV20-1 and TRBJ1-6; no reliable D call. CDR1 is DFQATT and CDR2 is SNEGSKA in the germline V gene (reference sequence). CDR3 size: 14 residues. The V end was cut by 1 base, the J end by 12 bases, with 16 bases between.

This clonotype was seen more than once but under ten times. The chain combines TRBV27 with TRBJ1-6; 7 bases are shared with TRBD1. Germline V gene lookup returns CDR1 MNHEY and CDR2 SMNVEV (reference sequence). The CDR3 consists of 17 residues. V shed 0 bases, J shed 7 bases, and the junction held 9 bases outside the gene matches. DNA of the CDR3: TGTGCCAGCAGTTTATCCCCTCCGGACAGGAGAAATTCACCCCTCCACTTT. Translated, it gives CASSLSPPDRRNSPLHF.

V and J are TRBV12-3 or TRBV12-4 and TRBJ2-2; D is possibly TRBD2 (6 bases). Trimming stripped 6 bases from V and 1 base from J, with 12 bases between. CDR3 size: 15 residues. CDR3 DNA sequence: TGTGCCAGCAGCCCGGGGGTGAGGAACACCGGGGAGCTGTTTTTT. This encodes CASSPGVRNTGELFF.

At least ten counts were recorded for this clonotype. This sequence joins TRBV27 and TRBJ2-2; D is uncertain. The CDR3 is 14 amino acids. Germline CDR1 MNHEY, CDR2 SMNVEV (reference sequence). V dropped 5 bases and J dropped 8 bases, with 15 bases sitting between them. The CDR3 is CASSHRGQRGELFF. The CDR3 DNA follows: TGTGCCAGCAGTCACAGAGGTCAGAGGGGGGAGCTGTTTTTT.

This clonotype occurred many times. The chain has TRBV28 and TRBJ2-1; 12 bases fit TRBD2. Losses at the gene ends were 4 bases for V and 5 bases for J; bases not matched to a gene: 9. The CDR3 totals 17 residues. CDR1 is MDHEN and CDR2 is SYDVKM in the germline V gene. CDR3 amino acids: CASSSRASGRAHNEQFF. The CDR3 coding sequence is TGTGCCAGCAGTTCTAGGGCTAGCGGGAGGGCTCACAATGAGCAGTTCTTC.

This clonotype has a count of ten or more. The chain recombines TRBV10-3 with TRBJ1-4, with D perhaps TRBD1 (5 bases). Germline lookup yields CDR1 ENHRY and CDR2 SYGVKD. V dropped 0 bases and J dropped 2 bases, with 16 bases sitting between them. The CDR3 loop spans 18 amino acids. CDR3: CAISESSGLWATNEKLFF. DNA of the CDR3: TGTGCCATCAGTGAGTCGTCAGGGCTTTGGGCTACTAATGAAAAACTGTTTTTT.

This clonotype was counted ten times or more. J is TRBJ1-2 and V is TRBV3-1; tentatively, D is TRBD1 (6 bases). Between the trimmed V and J ends, which lost 5 bases and 3 bases, there was a span of 19 bases. This CDR3 is 16 amino acids long. Germline assignment: CDR1 LGHDT and CDR2 YNNKEL (reference sequence). The CDR3: CASSSSGTLLDYGYTF. CDR3 in DNA: TGTGCCAGCAGCTCTTCCGGGACACTTCTCGACTATGGCTACACCTTC.

This clonotype occurred a few times. The rearrangement joins TRBV6-2 or TRBV6-3 to TRBJ1-4, with 7 bases fitting TRBD1. CDR1 is MNHEY, CDR2 SVGEGT, per germline. This CDR3 is built from 16 residues. V shed 0 bases, J shed 7 bases, and the junction held 8 bases outside the gene matches. The CDR3 nucleotides read TGTGCCAGCAGTTACTCGAGGAGACAGGGTGGTGAAAAACTGTTTTTT. Protein product: CASSYSRRQGGEKLFF.